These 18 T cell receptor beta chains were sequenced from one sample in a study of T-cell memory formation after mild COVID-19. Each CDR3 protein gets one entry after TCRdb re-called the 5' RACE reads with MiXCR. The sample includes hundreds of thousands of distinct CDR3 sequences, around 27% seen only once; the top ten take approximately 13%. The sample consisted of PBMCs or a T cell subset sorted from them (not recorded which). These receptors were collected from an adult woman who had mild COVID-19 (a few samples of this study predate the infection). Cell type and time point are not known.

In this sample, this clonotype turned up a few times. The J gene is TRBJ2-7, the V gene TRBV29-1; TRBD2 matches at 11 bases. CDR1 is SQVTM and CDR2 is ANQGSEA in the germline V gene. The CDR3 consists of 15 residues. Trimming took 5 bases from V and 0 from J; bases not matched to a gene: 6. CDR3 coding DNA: TGCAGCGTTCAGGAGACTAGCGGGAACTCCTACGAGCAGTACTTC. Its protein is CSVQETSGNSYEQYF.

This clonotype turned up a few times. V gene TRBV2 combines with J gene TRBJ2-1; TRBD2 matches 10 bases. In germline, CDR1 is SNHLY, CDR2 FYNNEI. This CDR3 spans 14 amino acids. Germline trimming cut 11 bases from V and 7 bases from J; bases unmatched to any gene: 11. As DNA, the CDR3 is TGTGCCGAGGGCGGAGCGGGAGGGATTAATGAGCAGTTCTTC. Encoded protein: CAEGGAGGINEQFF.

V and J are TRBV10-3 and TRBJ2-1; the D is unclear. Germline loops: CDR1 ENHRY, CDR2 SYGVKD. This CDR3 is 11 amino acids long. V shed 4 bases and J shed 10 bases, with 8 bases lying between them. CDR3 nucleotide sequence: TGTGCCATCAGTGTGGCGACCGAGCAGTTCTTC. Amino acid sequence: CAISVATEQFF.

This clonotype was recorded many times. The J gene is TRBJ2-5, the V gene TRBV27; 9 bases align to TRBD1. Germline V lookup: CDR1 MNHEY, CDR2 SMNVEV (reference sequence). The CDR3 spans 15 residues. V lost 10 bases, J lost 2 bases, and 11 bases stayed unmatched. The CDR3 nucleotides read TGTGCCACTTGGTCCGGGACAGGGTATCAAGAGACCCAGTACTTC. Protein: CATWSGTGYQETQYF.

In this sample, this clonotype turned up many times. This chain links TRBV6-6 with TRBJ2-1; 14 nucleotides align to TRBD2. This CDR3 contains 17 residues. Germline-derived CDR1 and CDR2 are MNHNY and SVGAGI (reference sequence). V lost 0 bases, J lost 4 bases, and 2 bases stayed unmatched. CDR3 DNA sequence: TGTGCCAGCAGTTACTCGGGACTAGCGGGAGTGTACAATGAGCAGTTCTTC. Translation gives CASSYSGLAGVYNEQFF.

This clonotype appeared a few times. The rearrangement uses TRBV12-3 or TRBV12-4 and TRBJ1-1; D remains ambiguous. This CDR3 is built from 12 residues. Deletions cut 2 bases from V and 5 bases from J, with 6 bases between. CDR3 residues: CASSLPSTEAFF. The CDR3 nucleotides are TGTGCCAGCAGTTTACCCTCGACTGAAGCTTTCTTT.

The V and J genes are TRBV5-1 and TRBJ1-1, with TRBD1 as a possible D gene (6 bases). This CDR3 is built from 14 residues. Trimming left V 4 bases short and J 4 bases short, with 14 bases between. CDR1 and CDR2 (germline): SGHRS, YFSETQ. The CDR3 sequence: CASSVDSRGTEAFF. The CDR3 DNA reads TGCGCCAGCAGCGTGGACAGTAGAGGCACTGAAGCTTTCTTT.

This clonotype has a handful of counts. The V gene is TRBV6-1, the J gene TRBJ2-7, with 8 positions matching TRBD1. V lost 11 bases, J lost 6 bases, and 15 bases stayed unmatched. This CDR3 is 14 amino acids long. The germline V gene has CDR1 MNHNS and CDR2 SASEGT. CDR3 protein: CASGQDRVKSEQYF. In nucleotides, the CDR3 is TGTGCCTCGGGCCAGGACAGGGTTAAGAGCGAGCAGTACTTC.

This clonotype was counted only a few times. CDR3 region: CRYPGQPLESNTGELFF. CDR3 nucleotide sequence: TGCAGGTATCCGGGACAGCCTTTGGAATCGAACACCGGGGAGCTGTTTTTT. The chain couples TRBV29-1 to TRBJ2-2, with TRBD1 matching over 7 bases. Germline CDR1 SQVTM, CDR2 ANQGSEA. CDR3 length: 17 amino acids.

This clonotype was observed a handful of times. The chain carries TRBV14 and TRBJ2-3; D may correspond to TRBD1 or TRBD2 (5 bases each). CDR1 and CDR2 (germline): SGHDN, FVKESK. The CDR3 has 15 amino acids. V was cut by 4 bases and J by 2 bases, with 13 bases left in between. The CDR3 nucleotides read TGTGCCAGCAGCCGGGGCCAGCGGTCCACAGATACGCAGTATTTT. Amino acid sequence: CASSRGQRSTDTQYF.

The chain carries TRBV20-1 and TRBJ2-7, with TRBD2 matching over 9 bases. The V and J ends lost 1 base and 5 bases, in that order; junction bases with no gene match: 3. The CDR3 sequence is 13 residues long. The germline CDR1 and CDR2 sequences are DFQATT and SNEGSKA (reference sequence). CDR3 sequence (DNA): TGCAGTGCTAGAGGTGGGACTAGCAACGAGCAGTACTTC. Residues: CSARGGTSNEQYF.

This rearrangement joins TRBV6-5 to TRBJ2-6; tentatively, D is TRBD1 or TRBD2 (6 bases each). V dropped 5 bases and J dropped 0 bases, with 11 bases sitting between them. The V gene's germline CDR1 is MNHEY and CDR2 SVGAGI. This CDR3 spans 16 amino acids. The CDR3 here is CASSPRGLSGANVLTF. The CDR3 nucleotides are TGTGCCAGCAGTCCTCGGGGGCTCTCTGGGGCCAACGTCCTGACTTTC.

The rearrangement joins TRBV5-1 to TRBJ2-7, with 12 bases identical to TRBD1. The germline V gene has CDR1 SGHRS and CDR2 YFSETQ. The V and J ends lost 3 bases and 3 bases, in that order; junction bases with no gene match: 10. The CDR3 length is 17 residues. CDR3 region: CASSSGQGASRVYEQYF. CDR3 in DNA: TGCGCCAGCAGCTCGGGACAGGGGGCGAGTCGAGTCTACGAGCAGTACTTC.

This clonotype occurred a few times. The CDR3 here is CATSEASNNEQFF. DNA for the CDR3: TGTGCCACCAGTGAGGCCAGCAACAATGAGCAGTTCTTC. V gene TRBV24-1 combines with J gene TRBJ2-1; D is unresolved. Germline values: CDR1 KGHDR, CDR2 SFDVKD. V dropped 4 bases and J dropped 5 bases, with 8 bases sitting between them. The length of the CDR3 is 13 residues.

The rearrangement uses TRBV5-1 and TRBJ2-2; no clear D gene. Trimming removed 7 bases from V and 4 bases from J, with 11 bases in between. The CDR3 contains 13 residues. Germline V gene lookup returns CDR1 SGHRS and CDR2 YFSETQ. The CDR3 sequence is CASAEVTTGELFF. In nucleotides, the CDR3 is TGCGCCAGCGCGGAAGTGACCACCGGGGAGCTGTTTTTT.

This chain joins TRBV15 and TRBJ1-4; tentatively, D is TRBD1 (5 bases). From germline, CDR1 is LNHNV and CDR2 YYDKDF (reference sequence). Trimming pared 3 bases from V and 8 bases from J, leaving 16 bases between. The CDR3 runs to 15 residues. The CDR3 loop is CATSRTGGVGEKLFF. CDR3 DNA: TGTGCCACCAGCAGGACGGGGGGAGTCGGAGAAAAACTGTTTTTT. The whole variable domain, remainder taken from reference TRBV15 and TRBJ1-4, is DAMVIQNPRYQVTQFGKPVTLSCSQTLNHNVMYWYQQKSSQAPKLLFHYYDKDFNNEADTPDNFQSRRPNTSFCFLDIRSPGLGDTAMYLCATSRTGGVGEKLFFGSGTQLSVL.

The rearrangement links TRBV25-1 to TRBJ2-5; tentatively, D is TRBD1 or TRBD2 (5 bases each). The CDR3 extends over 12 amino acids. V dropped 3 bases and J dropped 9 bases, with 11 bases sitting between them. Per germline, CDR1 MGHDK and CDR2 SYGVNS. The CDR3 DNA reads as TGTGCCAGCAGTGATTTTTGGGGGTCCCAGTACTTC. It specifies CASSDFWGSQYF.

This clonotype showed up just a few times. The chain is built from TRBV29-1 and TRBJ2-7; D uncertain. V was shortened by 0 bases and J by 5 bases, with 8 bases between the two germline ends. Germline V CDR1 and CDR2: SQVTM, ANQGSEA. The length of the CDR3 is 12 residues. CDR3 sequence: CSVEDNQDEQYF. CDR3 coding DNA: TGCAGCGTTGAAGATAATCAGGACGAGCAGTACTTC.